The 10 T cell receptor beta chains in this list originate from one sample, sequenced in a study of cytomegalovirus exposure and HLA in healthy donors. The PCR ran on 60 Vbeta and 13 Jbeta primers. Sequenced by immunoSEQ multiplex PCR; TCRdb stores in-frame clones only, minus some. The data contain 85,000 to 120,000 clones, 83% of them singletons. Specimen: PBMCs. The source is a man in his forties in good health and CMV-seronegative.

This sequence joins TRBV5-1 and TRBJ1-6, with 7 bases matching TRBD1. Germline V gene lookup returns CDR1 SGHRS and CDR2 YFSETQ. This CDR3 is built from 17 residues. V lost 0 bases, J lost 5 bases, and 8 bases stayed unmatched. The CDR3 region has the DNA TGCGCCAGCAGCTTGGTGTTGGGGGACAGCGATAATTCACCCCTCCACTTT. It specifies CASSLVLGDSDNSPLHF.

The chain couples TRBV11-2 to TRBJ1-2, with 12 bases identical to TRBD1. Germline CDR1 and CDR2: SGHAT and FQNNGV. The CDR3 consists of 16 residues. Losses at the gene ends were 5 bases for V and 8 bases for J; bases not matched to a gene: 12. The CDR3 coding sequence is TGTGCCAGCAGCCGTCAACCGGGACAGGGGGCGGGGGGCTACACCTTC. This encodes CASSRQPGQGAGGYTF.

V is TRBV9 and J is TRBJ2-1, with 10 bases matching TRBD1. Germline V gene sequence: CDR1 SGDLS, CDR2 YYNGEE. This CDR3 has 12 amino acids. The trim removed 7 bases at V and 10 bases at J, leaving 5 bases unmatched. The CDR3 here is CASQMGQGEQFF. As DNA, the CDR3 is TGTGCCAGCCAAATGGGACAGGGGGAGCAGTTCTTC.

The rearrangement links TRBV11-2 to TRBJ2-7, with D maybe TRBD2 (6 bases). The CDR3 loop spans 17 amino acids. Germline lookup yields CDR1 SGHAT and CDR2 FQNNGV. Trimming took 4 bases from V and 4 from J, leaving 23 bases between them. CDR3 residues: CASSSKLAVGRLYEQYF. The CDR3 DNA is TGTGCCAGCAGCTCAAAATTGGCGGTAGGGAGGCTATACGAGCAGTACTTC.

This chain uses TRBV2 with TRBJ2-5; 8 bases are a match to TRBD2. Germline V gene data show CDR1 as SNHLY and CDR2 as FYNNEI. The CDR3 extends over 16 amino acids. V shed 0 bases, J shed 2 bases, and the junction held 5 bases outside the gene matches. The CDR3 bases are TGTGCCAGCAGTGAAGCATTCAGCGGGGGACAAGAGACCCAGTACTTC. Amino acids: CASSEAFSGGQETQYF.

The sample holds a few counts of this clone. The chain carries TRBV29-1 and TRBJ1-2, with TRBD1 matching 7 bases. This CDR3 is 15 amino acids long. Germline V gene sequence: CDR1 SQVTM, CDR2 ANQGSEA. V trimming: 0 bases; J trimming: 6 bases; junction bases outside the gene matches: 10. Here the CDR3 reads CSVEDRGRGSNGYTF. For the CDR3, the DNA is TGCAGCGTTGAAGATCGCGGCAGGGGGTCGAATGGCTACACCTTC.

This clone was seen a handful of times. This chain joins TRBV6-6 and TRBJ1-3; TRBD1 agrees at 8 bases. The germline V gene has CDR1 MNHNY and CDR2 SVGAGI (reference sequence). The length of the CDR3 is 15 residues. The V segment lost 5 bases and the J segment 1 base; nucleotides outside the gene matches: 4. The CDR3 spells CASSRQGRSGNTIYF. The CDR3 nucleotides read TGTGCCAGCAGTAGACAGGGGAGGTCTGGAAACACCATATATTTT.

This clone has a handful of counts. The V call is TRBV9, the J call TRBJ1-1, with D hard to call. The CDR3 spans 14 residues. Per germline, CDR1 SGDLS and CDR2 YYNGEE. The ends were cut back, 4 bases at V and 2 bases at J, with 12 bases in the middle. Here the CDR3 DNA reads TGTGCCAGCAGCCCTTATCTAGGCAACACTGAAGCTTTCTTT. Encoded protein: CASSPYLGNTEAFF.

With respect to this clone: The sample has other DNA sequences that encode this CDR3 too. This chain links TRBV5-6 with TRBJ1-5; possibly TRBD1 for D (5 bases). The CDR3 spans 16 residues. The germline V gene encodes CDR1 SGHDT and CDR2 YYEEEE. Trimming stripped 4 bases from V and 0 bases from J, with 14 bases between. This CDR3 is CASSLAGGYSNQPQHF. CDR3 DNA: TGTGCCAGCAGCCTGGCCGGGGGATATAGCAATCAGCCCCAGCATTTT.

This sequence joins TRBV5-4 and TRBJ1-2; 7 bases map to TRBD1. The CDR3 is made up of 13 amino acids. V was clipped by 2 bases and J by 7 bases; unmatched bases: 5. Germline lookup yields CDR1 SGHNT and CDR2 YYREEE (reference sequence). Here the CDR3 DNA reads TGTGCCAGCAGCTTTGAGGGGGCTCGTGGCTACACCTTC. Its translation is CASSFEGARGYTF. Complete variable domain (other parts from reference TRBV5-4 and TRBJ1-2): ETGVTQSPTHLIKTRGQQVTLRCSSQSGHNTVSWYQQALGQGPQFIFQYYREEENGRGNFPPRFSGLQFPNYSSELNVNALELDDSALYLCASSFEGARGYTFGSGTRLTVV.